The rows below give T cell receptor beta chains drawn from one sample of a study of CD4 and CD8 cells across lung adenocarcinoma regions. One entry per CDR3 protein results from TCRdb running MiXCR on the PCR reads. The sample holds around 23,000 distinct CDR3 sequences, around 56% seen once. The sample was CD8+ T cells from the center of a lung tumor. The receptors were gathered from a male donor with lung adenocarcinoma. The CD4 and CD8 labels of this study may be unreliable. Each CDR3 is given with its conserved first and last residue. The D gene is left open where the match is weak. Size tells how often a clone was seen (once, few, many) or the class of an expanded clone, and some rows leave it out.

D gene: -; V gene: TRBV6-1; J gene: TRBJ2-4; clone size: -; CDR3 protein: CASSQRTKDTQYF; CDR3 DNA: TGTGCCAGCAGTCAGCGAACCAAAGACACTCAGTACTTC
D gene: -; V gene: TRBV6-1; J gene: TRBJ2-3; clone size: -; CDR3 protein: CASKGPSLADTQYF; CDR3 DNA: TGTGCCAGCAAAGGACCTTCTCTCGCGGATACGCAGTATTTT
D gene: TRBD1; V gene: TRBV14; J gene: TRBJ2-4; clone size: many; CDR3 protein: CASRKTGVNIQYF; CDR3 DNA: TGTGCCAGCAGGAAGACAGGGGTCAACATTCAGTACTTC
D gene: -; V gene: TRBV7-3; J gene: TRBJ2-2; clone size: few; CDR3 protein: CASSRRPGAGELFF; CDR3 DNA: TGTGCCAGCAGCCGCCGACCTGGGGCCGGGGAGCTGTTTTTT
D gene: -; V gene: TRBV6-1; J gene: TRBJ2-2; clone size: many; CDR3 protein: CASSESRANTGELFF; CDR3 DNA: TGTGCCAGCAGTGAGTCCAGGGCGAACACCGGGGAGCTGTTTTTT
D gene: TRBD2; V gene: TRBV6-1; J gene: TRBJ2-3; clone size: -; CDR3 protein: CAGSGAGEPDTQYF; CDR3 DNA: TGTGCGGGGAGCGGGGCGGGAGAGCCAGATACCCAGTATTTT
D gene: TRBD2; V gene: TRBV10-3; J gene: TRBJ2-4; clone size: once; CDR3 protein: CGITGAGAKNTQYF; CDR3 DNA: TGTGGCATCACTGGAGCGGGAGCTAAAAACACTCAGTACTTT
D gene: TRBD2; V gene: TRBV3-1; J gene: TRBJ2-1; clone size: many; CDR3 protein: CASSQGLAVSSYNEQFF; CDR3 DNA: TGTGCCAGCAGCCAAGGACTAGCGGTAAGCTCCTACAATGAGCAGTTCTTC
D gene: TRBD1; V gene: TRBV6-5; J gene: TRBJ1-1; clone size: many; CDR3 protein: CASSYSVRGSAVIAFF; CDR3 DNA: TGTGCCAGCAGTTACTCGGTCAGGGGGTCAGCGGTGATAGCTTTCTTT
D gene: TRBD2; V gene: TRBV11-2; J gene: TRBJ2-3; clone size: -; CDR3 protein: CASSLARSGRLAGANTQYF; CDR3 DNA: TGTGCCAGCAGCTTAGCACGAAGCGGGAGACTAGCGGGAGCGAATACGCAGTATTTT
D gene: -; V gene: TRBV6-1; J gene: TRBJ2-3; clone size: -; CDR3 protein: CASSEAGGAGVGDTQYF; CDR3 DNA: TGTGCCAGCAGTGAAGCAGGAGGGGCAGGGGTTGGGGATACGCAGTATTTT
D gene: TRBD2; V gene: TRBV27; J gene: TRBJ2-4; clone size: -; CDR3 protein: CASAGRGGRAQNIQYF; CDR3 DNA: TGTGCCAGCGCGGGGCGCGGGGGGCGTGCCCAAAACATCCAGTACTTC
D gene: -; V gene: TRBV7-2; J gene: TRBJ2-5; clone size: -; CDR3 protein: CASSFGATIQETQYF; CDR3 DNA: TGTGCCAGCAGCTTCGGGGCGACTATCCAAGAGACCCAGTACTTC
D gene: -; V gene: TRBV4-1; J gene: TRBJ2-5; clone size: -; CDR3 protein: CSSGQEGGGTETQYF; CDR3 DNA: TGCTCCAGCGGGCAAGAGGGCGGTGGCACAGAGACGCAGTACTTC
D gene: -; V gene: TRBV10-1; J gene: TRBJ2-5; clone size: -; CDR3 protein: CASSDSHAQDTQYF; CDR3 DNA: TGCGCCAGCAGTGACAGCCATGCCCAAGATACCCAGTACTTC
D gene: TRBD2; V gene: TRBV7-9; J gene: TRBJ2-4; clone size: -; CDR3 protein: CASSVAGLGGTDTQYF; CDR3 DNA: TGTGCGAGCAGCGTAGCGGGGCTCGGAGGCACAGATACTCAGTACTTC
D gene: TRBD2; V gene: TRBV10-1; J gene: TRBJ2-3; clone size: -; CDR3 protein: CASSDTSGGTDTQYF; CDR3 DNA: TGCGCCAGCAGTGATACTAGCGGGGGTACAGATACGCAGTATTTT
D gene: -; V gene: TRBV10-3; J gene: TRBJ2-4; clone size: -; CDR3 protein: CGVSGMRAKDIQYF; CDR3 DNA: TGTGGCGTCTCGGGGATGAGAGCCAAAGATATTCAGTACTTT
D gene: TRBD1; V gene: TRBV14; J gene: TRBJ2-1; clone size: many; CDR3 protein: CASSQDYRTGKYNEQFF; CDR3 DNA: TGTGCCAGCAGCCAAGACTATCGGACAGGGAAGTACAATGAGCAGTTCTTC
D gene: -; V gene: TRBV4-1; J gene: TRBJ2-3; clone size: -; CDR3 protein: CASSHVIGRGPTNTQYF; CDR3 DNA: TGCGCCAGCAGCCACGTCATCGGGCGGGGGCCCACAAACACGCAGTATTTC
D gene: TRBD1; V gene: TRBV6-1; J gene: TRBJ2-3; clone size: -; CDR3 protein: CASSTGGSTGEQYF; CDR3 DNA: TGTGCCAGCAGCACAGGGGGGAGTACAGGGGAGCAGTATTTT
D gene: TRBD2; V gene: TRBV6-1; J gene: TRBJ2-3; clone size: medium-sized; CDR3 protein: CASSKVGLAADTQYF; CDR3 DNA: TGTGCCAGCTCCAAAGTCGGACTAGCGGCAGATACGCAGTATTTT
D gene: TRBD2; V gene: TRBV6-1; J gene: TRBJ2-3; clone size: few; CDR3 protein: CAGSGAGGPDTQYF; CDR3 DNA: TGTGCGGGCAGCGGGGCGGGAGGCCCAGATACGCAGTATTTT
D gene: TRBD2; V gene: TRBV10-3; J gene: TRBJ2-1; clone size: few; CDR3 protein: CAISEAGLAGLNEQFF; CDR3 DNA: TGTGCCATCAGTGAGGCGGGACTAGCGGGACTCAATGAGCAGTTCTTC
D gene: -; V gene: TRBV7-2; J gene: TRBJ2-3; clone size: few; CDR3 protein: CASSSGPGGPRDTQYF; CDR3 DNA: TGTGCCAGCAGCTCTGGACCCGGGGGGCCGAGAGATACGCAGTATTTT
D gene: TRBD1; V gene: TRBV6-1; J gene: TRBJ2-5; clone size: few; CDR3 protein: CASRQGSAETQYF; CDR3 DNA: TGTGCCAGCAGACAGGGGAGCGCGGAGACCCAGTACTTC
D gene: TRBD2; V gene: TRBV6-2/TRBV6-3; J gene: TRBJ2-7; clone size: medium-sized; CDR3 protein: CASTGLAPNSYEQYF; CDR3 DNA: TGTGCCAGCACCGGACTAGCGCCGAATTCCTACGAGCAGTACTTC
D gene: -; V gene: TRBV6-1; J gene: TRBJ2-2; clone size: -; CDR3 protein: CASSPGSGETNTEELYF; CDR3 DNA: TGTGCCAGCAGCCCAGGGTCTGGGGAAACGAACACAGAGGAGCTGTATTTT
D gene: TRBD1; V gene: TRBV10-1; J gene: TRBJ2-7; clone size: -; CDR3 protein: CASGGQGNYEQYF; CDR3 DNA: TGCGCCAGCGGCGGACAGGGTAACTACGAGCAGTACTTC
D gene: -; V gene: TRBV11-2; J gene: TRBJ1-6; clone size: -; CDR3 protein: CASSLDLNSPLHF; CDR3 DNA: TGTGCCAGCAGCTTAGATCTGAATTCACCCCTCCACTTT
D gene: -; V gene: TRBV6-1; J gene: TRBJ2-3; clone size: few; CDR3 protein: CASTYQEADTQYF; CDR3 DNA: TGTGCCAGCACCTACCAGGAGGCAGATACGCAGTATTTT
D gene: -; V gene: TRBV10-1; J gene: TRBJ2-4; clone size: -; CDR3 protein: CASTERRATNTQYF; CDR3 DNA: TGCGCCAGCACGGAGCGGCGAGCCACAAATACTCAGTACTTC
D gene: TRBD1; V gene: TRBV7-2; J gene: TRBJ2-3; clone size: once; CDR3 protein: CASSLVHTGEQFF; CDR3 DNA: TGTGCCAGCAGCTTGGTCCACACAGGGGAGCAGTTTTTT
D gene: -; V gene: TRBV5-1; J gene: TRBJ1-4; clone size: -; CDR3 protein: CASSSGRQSATNEKLFF; CDR3 DNA: TGCGCCAGCAGCTCAGGACGTCAGAGTGCAACTAATGAAAAACTGTTTTTT
D gene: TRBD2; V gene: TRBV27; J gene: TRBJ2-5; clone size: once; CDR3 protein: CASRLSGGRDKETQYF; CDR3 DNA: TGTGCCAGCAGGCTGAGCGGGGGGCGAGACAAAGAGACCCAGTACTTC